The 28 T cell receptor beta chains listed next were all sequenced from one sample in a study of early T cells in non-severe SARS-CoV-2 infection. TCRdb reprocessed the 5' RACE reads with MiXCR, giving one entry per CDR3 protein. Of about 80,000 distinct CDR3 sequences listed, roughly 5.3% are singletons. Sequencing was performed on whole blood, taken at baseline. Receptors were obtained from an adult who was a healthcare worker with PCR-confirmed SARS-CoV-2 infection or an uninfected control (not recorded which).

This chain connects TRBV9 to TRBJ2-1, with TRBD1 matching 9 bases. The CDR3 consists of 13 residues. V was clipped by 3 bases and J by 7 bases; unmatched bases: 2. Germline V gives CDR1 SGDLS, CDR2 YYNGEE. The CDR3 coding sequence is TGTGCCAGCAGCGCAGGACAGGGGAATGAGCAGTTCTTC. As protein: CASSAGQGNEQFF.

This chain uses TRBV7-8 with TRBJ2-5; 7 bases fit TRBD1. Germline loops: CDR1 SGHVS, CDR2 FQNEAQ. V was pared by 0 bases and J by 0 bases, with 1 base of the junction left unmatched. CDR3 length equals 15 residues. The CDR3 sequence: CASSLAGTDQETQYF. Written as DNA, the CDR3 is TGTGCCAGCAGCTTAGCCGGGACAGACCAAGAGACCCAGTACTTC.

The chain couples TRBV7-6 to TRBJ2-7; no clear D gene. Trimming pared 1 base from V and 3 bases from J, leaving 16 bases between. From germline, CDR1 is SGHVS and CDR2 FNYEAQ. The CDR3 is made up of 16 amino acids. DNA of the CDR3: TGTGCCAGCAGCTTAGAAACCGTGTCAGGCCGCTACGAGCAGTACTTC. Its protein is CASSLETVSGRYEQYF.

This chain joins TRBV9 and TRBJ1-1, with 11 nucleotides matching TRBD1. Germline CDR1 SGDLS, CDR2 YYNGEE. Trimming cost V 4 bases and J 6 bases; bases outside gene matches: 11. The CDR3 runs to 16 residues. The chain's CDR3 is CASSLVDRGQSAEAFF. The CDR3 nucleotides read TGTGCCAGCAGCCTCGTGGACAGGGGGCAGTCTGCTGAAGCTTTCTTT. The variable domain in full, with the rest retrieved from reference TRBV9 and TRBJ1-1, is DSGVTQTPKHLITATGQRVTLRCSPRSGDLSVYWYQQSLDQGLQFLIQYYNGEERAKGNILERFSAQQFPDLHSELNLSSLELGDSALYFCASSLVDRGQSAEAFFGQGTRLTVV.

This clonotype has at least ten counts. The V and J genes are TRBV7-9 and TRBJ2-7; 9 bases are shared with TRBD2. J lost 3 bases, V lost 5 bases, and 8 bases had no gene match. Germline V gives CDR1 SEHNR, CDR2 FQNEAQ (reference sequence). The CDR3 spans 15 residues. The CDR3 sequence: CASSPRTSENYEQYF. DNA for the CDR3: TGTGCCAGCAGCCCGAGGACTAGCGAAAACTACGAGCAGTACTTC.

This clonotype was picked up many times. The chain uses TRBV7-2 and TRBJ2-3; D remains unclear. The V gene lost 6 bases and the J gene lost 4 bases, with 11 bases spanning the gap. Germline V lookup: CDR1 SGHTA, CDR2 FQGNSA. The CDR3 spans 13 residues. CDR3 loop: CASSYSLADTQYF. The CDR3 DNA reads TGTGCCAGCAGTTACTCCCTAGCAGATACGCAGTATTTT.

This clonotype came up a few times. The gene calls are TRBV7-2 and TRBJ2-1; 11 nucleotides match TRBD2. V dropped 3 bases and J dropped 5; count of bases not matched to a gene: 9. Germline assignment: CDR1 SGHTA and CDR2 FQGNSA. CDR3 length equals 17 residues. The CDR3, as DNA: TGTGCCAGCAGCTTGAGATATGGACTAGCGGGTCACAATGAGCAGTTCTTC. Translated, it gives CASSLRYGLAGHNEQFF.

This clonotype came up a few times. J is TRBJ2-7 and V is TRBV15, with TRBD2 identical over 7 bases. V shed 2 bases and J 0 bases; nucleotides not matched to a gene: 7. CDR1 and CDR2 (germline): LNHNV, YYDKDF (reference sequence). The CDR3 is 16 amino acids. The CDR3, as DNA: TGTGCCACCAGCAGATCCCTAGCGGAAAGCTCCTACGAGCAGTACTTC. As protein: CATSRSLAESSYEQYF.

This clonotype turned up a few times. CDR3 sequence: CASSSRHLSTDTQYF. The CDR3 DNA sequence: TGTGCCAGCAGCTCAAGACACCTTTCCACAGATACGCAGTATTTT. This chain links TRBV3-1 with TRBJ2-3; D remains unclear. V lost 5 bases and J 2 bases, leaving 14 bases between the germline ends. Germline CDR1 LGHDT, CDR2 YNNKEL (reference sequence). The CDR3 is made up of 15 amino acids.

This chain connects TRBV9 to TRBJ2-3; maybe TRBD2 (5 bases). This CDR3 spans 14 amino acids. Germline V gene lookup returns CDR1 SGDLS and CDR2 YYNGEE. Trimming removed 0 bases at V and 7 bases at J, with 12 bases between. The CDR3 DNA reads TGTGCCAGCAGCGTAGGTAGTAGCGTCAATACGCAGTATTTT. Protein product: CASSVGSSVNTQYF.

Only a few counts were recorded for this clonotype. The chain uses TRBV28 and TRBJ2-3; the D is unclear. The length of the CDR3 is 12 residues. V lost 7 bases and J lost 6, with 11 bases in between. CDR1 and CDR2 from the germline V gene are MDHEN and SYDVKM. In DNA form, the CDR3 reads TGTGCCAGCACCTCGCTCCTGGATACGCAGTATTTT. As protein: CASTSLLDTQYF.

This clonotype was observed many times. V gene TRBV7-8 combines with J gene TRBJ2-3; D ambiguous. V dropped 5 bases and J dropped 10 bases, with 16 bases sitting between them. Germline CDR1 reads SGHVS; CDR2 reads FQNEAQ. There are 13 residues in the CDR3. The CDR3 nucleotides are TGTGCCAGCAGCCCAACCGGCTCCCCCTCGCAGTATTTT. This codes for CASSPTGSPSQYF. Filled out from reference TRBV7-8 and TRBJ2-3, the complete variable domain reads GAGVSQSPRYKVAKRGQDVALRCDPISGHVSLFWYQQALGQGPEFLTYFQNEAQLDKSGLPSDRFFAERPEGSVSTLKIQRTQQEDSAVYLCASSPTGSPSQYFGPGTRLTVL.

The sample holds a few counts of this clonotype. The gene calls are TRBV27 and TRBJ2-4; 8 nucleotides match TRBD2. V lost 9 bases to trimming and J lost 0 bases; unmatched junction nucleotides: 10. This CDR3 is built from 16 residues. Germline CDR1 MNHEY, CDR2 SMNVEV (reference sequence). The CDR3: CASGGRTSLAKNIQYF. CDR3 bases: TGTGCCAGTGGGGGCAGGACTAGCCTAGCCAAAAACATTCAGTACTTC.

This clonotype was counted ten times or more. This sequence joins TRBV28 and TRBJ2-7; D might be TRBD1 (6 bases). CDR3 size: 14 residues. V was cut by 4 bases and J by 6 bases, with 16 bases left in between. Germline V gives CDR1 MDHEN, CDR2 SYDVKM. Here the CDR3 reads CASSSPGQQPEQYF. DNA for the CDR3: TGTGCCAGCAGTTCCCCCGGACAGCAGCCCGAGCAGTACTTC.

The chain uses TRBV28 and TRBJ2-7; D is ambiguous. With 6 bases removed from V and 7 bases from J, the gap between germline ends came to 13 bases. The CDR3 has 12 residues. Germline-derived CDR1 and CDR2 are MDHEN and SYDVKM. CDR3 in DNA: TGTGCCAGCAGCCCCCCTCCCGGGGAGCAGTACTTC. Translation: CASSPPPGEQYF.

This clonotype was seen many times. V and J are TRBV19 and TRBJ1-4; weak D call: TRBD1 (5 bases). Looked up from germline, CDR1 is LNHDA and CDR2 is SQIVND (reference sequence). There are 14 residues in the CDR3. The ends were cut back, 9 bases at V and 0 bases at J, with 11 bases in the middle. This CDR3 reads CASLETATNEKLFF. CDR3 nucleotides: TGTGCCAGCCTAGAGACAGCAACTAATGAAAAACTGTTTTTT.

This clonotype was seen only a few times. The chain is built from TRBV12-3 or TRBV12-4 and TRBJ1-1; 7 bases agree with TRBD1. With V trimmed by 9 bases and J by 5 bases, 12 bases remained unmatched. The CDR3 contains 14 residues. This CDR3 is CASTRQGVRTEAFF. In nucleotides, the CDR3 is TGTGCCAGTACGAGACAGGGAGTGAGGACTGAAGCTTTCTTT.

This rearrangement joins TRBV10-2 to TRBJ2-2; no definite D call. The ends were cut back, 8 bases at V and 3 bases at J, with 4 bases in the middle. Germline values: CDR1 WSHSY, CDR2 SAAADI. The CDR3 totals 11 residues. CDR3 loop: CASEHTGELFF. The CDR3 nucleotides read TGCGCCAGCGAGCACACCGGGGAGCTGTTTTTT.

This clonotype was recorded many times. The chain combines TRBV27 with TRBJ2-2; 8 positions match TRBD2. There are 15 residues in the CDR3. V was clipped by 7 bases and J by 0 bases; unmatched bases: 4. Per germline, CDR1 MNHEY and CDR2 SMNVEV (reference sequence). The CDR3 sequence is CASTPGGANTGELFF. As DNA, the CDR3 is TGTGCCAGCACCCCGGGAGGGGCGAACACCGGGGAGCTGTTTTTT.

In this sample, this clonotype turned up a few times. The rearrangement joins TRBV6-1 to TRBJ2-2; 10 nucleotides agree with TRBD2. V shed 2 bases and J 3 bases; nucleotides not matched to a gene: 6. Germline V gives CDR1 MNHNS, CDR2 SASEGT. The CDR3 sequence is 17 residues long. The CDR3 is CASSERKREGYTGELFF. CDR3 coding DNA: TGTGCCAGCAGTGAAAGAAAGCGGGAGGGTTACACCGGGGAGCTGTTTTTT.

Remarks on this clonotype: The CDR3 end shows no conserved phenylalanine or tryptophan, and so a read error is likely. The limits of the CDR3 on the DNA are not certain, so only TCRdb's listed CDR3 is given. The gene calls are TRBV27 and TRBJ2-1; the table gives TRBD2 as D, unverified against the DNA. With termini counted, the CDR3 has 15 amino acids. Germline lookup yields CDR1 MNHEY and CDR2 SMNVEV (reference sequence). This chain's CDR3 is CASSLGLATYNEQIL.

This clonotype has ten or more counts. The chain combines TRBV20-1 with TRBJ2-3, with TRBD2 identical over 10 bases. V lost 8 bases, J lost 1 base, and 3 bases stayed unmatched. The germline CDR1 and CDR2 sequences are DFQATT and SNEGSKA (reference sequence). This CDR3 has 13 amino acids. In DNA, the CDR3 is TGCAGTTCGGGGACTAGCGGCACAGATACGCAGTATTTT. Amino acids: CSSGTSGTDTQYF.

This clonotype was observed many times. The chain employs TRBV20-1 and TRBJ1-4, with D uncertain. There are 14 residues in the CDR3. Germline values: CDR1 DFQATT, CDR2 SNEGSKA (reference sequence). Deletions cut 4 bases from V and 0 bases from J, with 9 bases between. CDR3 DNA: TGCAGTGCTACCGCACCGGCAACTAATGAAAAACTGTTTTTT. Encoded protein: CSATAPATNEKLFF.

The rearrangement links TRBV12-3 or TRBV12-4 to TRBJ1-1; D call uncertain. CDR3 length equals 15 residues. Trimming took 6 bases from V and 4 from J, leaving 18 bases between them. The CDR3 DNA reads TGTGCCAGCAGCCCTGGAGGCAGACCGAGCACTGAAGCTTTCTTT. As protein: CASSPGGRPSTEAFF.

This clonotype was counted at least ten times. The chain links TRBV7-8 to TRBJ2-7; D perhaps matches TRBD1 (5 bases). The germline V gene has CDR1 SGHVS and CDR2 FQNEAQ. This CDR3 contains 16 residues. The V end was cut by 2 bases, the J end by 5 bases, with 19 bases between. The CDR3 DNA follows: TGTGCCAGCAGCTTACGGCTTGGGGCTAAAAGCCACGAGCAGTACTTC. Translation: CASSLRLGAKSHEQYF.

This clonotype showed up just a few times. The chain employs TRBV11-2 and TRBJ2-7, with D maybe TRBD2 (6 bases). Germline CDR1 and CDR2: SGHAT and FQNNGV. CDR3 length: 17 residues. V gave up 5 bases and J gave up 6 bases, with 26 bases separating them. CDR3 sequence (DNA): TGTGCCAGCAGCAAAATCACTCTAGCGCTAGAGGCCTCCGAGCAGTACTTC. Translating gives CASSKITLALEASEQYF.

This clonotype was seen ten or more times. The DNA for the CDR3 is TGCAGCGTTTTCGGAGTGAGCACAGATACGCAGTATTTT. It translates to CSVFGVSTDTQYF. V gene TRBV29-1 combines with J gene TRBJ2-3; D call uncertain. Trimming removed 5 bases from V and 0 bases from J, with 9 bases in between. Germline CDR1 is SQVTM and CDR2 is ANQGSEA. CDR3 length: 13 amino acids.

The V gene is TRBV6-1, the J gene TRBJ1-5; D is possibly TRBD1 (5 bases). The germline gives CDR1 MNHNS, CDR2 SASEGT. The germline V and J ends were trimmed by 0 bases and 7 bases, with 13 bases remaining between them. The CDR3 runs 15 residues. This CDR3 reads CASSEAWGGGQPQHF. The CDR3 nucleotides read TGTGCCAGCAGTGAAGCATGGGGGGGTGGCCAGCCCCAGCATTTT.